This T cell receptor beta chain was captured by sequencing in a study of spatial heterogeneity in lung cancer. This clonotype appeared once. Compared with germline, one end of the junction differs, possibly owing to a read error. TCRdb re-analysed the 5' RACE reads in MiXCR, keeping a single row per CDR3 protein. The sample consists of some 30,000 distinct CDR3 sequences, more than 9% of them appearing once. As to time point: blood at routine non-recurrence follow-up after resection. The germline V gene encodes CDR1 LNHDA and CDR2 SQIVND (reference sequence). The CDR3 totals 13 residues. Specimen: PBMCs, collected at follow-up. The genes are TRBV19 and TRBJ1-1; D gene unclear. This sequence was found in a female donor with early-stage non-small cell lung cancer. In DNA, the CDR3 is TGTGCCAATAGTATAGGTGTCGACACTGAAGCTTTCTTT. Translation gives CANSIGVDTEAFF.